The 19 T cell receptor beta chains presented below share a single source sample, sequenced in a study of T cell responses to AZD1222 COVID-19 vaccine. The data were produced by immunoSEQ multiplex PCR, yet TCRdb's version contains in-frame clones alone and is incomplete. Of more than 100,000 clones in the sample, around 88% were seen once. Specimen: peripheral blood, collected on day 0 of AZD1222 vaccination. These receptor sequences come from an adult in good health.

This chain connects TRBV5-4 to TRBJ2-7; the D is unclear. Between the trimmed V and J ends, which lost 0 bases and 2 bases, there was a span of 9 bases. The germline gives CDR1 SGHNT, CDR2 YYREEE (reference sequence). The CDR3 has 14 residues. The CDR3 DNA follows: TGTGCCAGCAGCTTGGGTTTATTGGCCTACGAGCAGTACTTC. Its protein is CASSLGLLAYEQYF.

The V call is TRBV11-3, the J call TRBJ2-2; D tentatively fits TRBD1 or TRBD2 (5 bases each). Germline V gene lookup returns CDR1 SGHNT and CDR2 YENEEA. V was shortened by 5 bases and J by 6 bases, with 13 bases between the two germline ends. This CDR3 comprises 14 residues. Written as DNA, the CDR3 is TGTGCCAGCAGCCTCCCCGGGACGGCCGGGGAGCTGTTTTTT. It yields the protein CASSLPGTAGELFF.

This clone was counted once. The chain employs TRBV28 and TRBJ2-5; TRBD1 is a possible D gene (6 bases). Trimming left V 6 bases short and J 5 bases short, with 16 bases between. The CDR3 consists of 14 residues. Per germline, CDR1 MDHEN and CDR2 SYDVKM. CDR3 protein: CASSRQGGLETQYF. CDR3 in DNA: TGTGCCAGCAGCCGTCAAGGGGGTTTGGAGACCCAGTACTTC.

The chain carries TRBV10-2 and TRBJ1-1; D is perhaps TRBD1 (5 bases). The CDR3 runs to 11 residues. V gave up 8 bases and J gave up 5 bases, with 9 bases separating them. Germline CDR1 is WSHSY and CDR2 is SAAADI. In DNA form, the CDR3 reads TGCGCCAGCCTGACAGAGACTGAAGCTTTCTTT. Amino acid sequence: CASLTETEAFF.

In this sample, this clone turned up a few times. V usage is TRBV2 and J usage is TRBJ2-7, with D maybe TRBD1 (6 bases). Germline V gene sequence: CDR1 SNHLY, CDR2 FYNNEI. The V end lost 3 bases, the J end lost 2 bases, and 14 bases lay between the germline ends. This CDR3 comprises 15 residues. CDR3 DNA sequence: TGTGCCAGCAGTGATCATCCAGGGGCGACCTACGAGCAGTACTTC. Translation gives CASSDHPGATYEQYF.

The chain joins TRBV7-3 to TRBJ2-5; a weak D match, TRBD1 (5 bases). The CDR3 consists of 13 residues. V lost 3 bases to trimming and J lost 2 bases, with 7 bases between them. Germline V gene lookup returns CDR1 SGHTA and CDR2 FQGTGA. CDR3: CASSFDSQETQYF. The DNA of the CDR3 is TGTGCCAGCAGCTTCGACAGTCAAGAGACCCAGTACTTC.

V usage is TRBV15 and J usage is TRBJ1-1, with D unclear. Germline V lookup: CDR1 LNHNV, CDR2 YYDKDF (reference sequence). This CDR3 has 13 amino acids. V was shortened by 1 base and J by 1 base, with 4 bases between the two germline ends. The CDR3 region is CATSRVENTEAFF. The CDR3 DNA reads TGTGCCACCAGCAGAGTAGAGAACACTGAAGCTTTCTTT.

The CDR3 DNA follows: TGTGCCAGCAGCTTACCTCGGACAGGGGACACTGAAGCTTTCTTT. Its protein is CASSLPRTGDTEAFF. V and J are TRBV7-2 and TRBJ1-1; 9 bases align to TRBD1. The germline V gene has CDR1 SGHTA and CDR2 FQGNSA. Trimming at V came to 2 bases and at J to 3 bases, leaving 4 bases not matched to a gene. The CDR3 covers 15 residues. The full variable domain, completed using reference TRBV7-2 and TRBJ1-1, is GAGVSQSPSNKVTEKGKDVELRCDPISGHTALYWYRQSLGQGLEFLIYFQGNSAPDKSGLPSDRFSAERTGGSVSTLTIQRTQQEDSAVYLCASSLPRTGDTEAFFGQGTRLTVV.

The chain has TRBV6-5 and TRBJ2-7; possible D gene TRBD2, 6 bases. The CDR3 consists of 12 residues. The V end lost 8 bases, the J end lost 7 bases, and 15 bases lay between the germline ends. Germline loops: CDR1 MNHEY, CDR2 SVGAGI. CDR3 sequence: CASSRGVGEQYF. CDR3 sequence (DNA): TGTGCCAGCTCGCGGGGAGTCGGAGAGCAGTACTTC.

The chain links TRBV7-9 to TRBJ2-5; possible D gene TRBD1, 5 bases. CDR1 and CDR2 from the germline V gene are SEHNR and FQNEAQ (reference sequence). This CDR3 has 12 amino acids. Trimming took 7 bases from V and 4 from J, leaving 10 bases between them. The CDR3 sequence: CASTGQGETQYF. As DNA, the CDR3 is TGTGCCAGCACAGGGCAAGGAGAGACCCAGTACTTC.

The V call is TRBV6-5, the J call TRBJ1-1; D is perhaps TRBD1 (6 bases). CDR3 size: 13 residues. The germline V gene encodes CDR1 MNHEY and CDR2 SVGAGI. V was shortened by 5 bases and J by 6 bases, with 13 bases between the two germline ends. The CDR3 coding sequence is TGTGCCAGCAGTATACAGGGTCGTCCTGAAGCTTTCTTT. Translation: CASSIQGRPEAFF.

The chain joins TRBV19 to TRBJ1-4; possible D gene TRBD1, 6 bases. The CDR3 loop spans 14 amino acids. V shed 5 bases and J shed 7 bases, with 14 bases lying between them. Germline V gene lookup returns CDR1 LNHDA and CDR2 SQIVND (reference sequence). CDR3 sequence: CASSSQGRAEKLFF. The CDR3 nucleotides are TGTGCCAGTAGTTCACAGGGCCGGGCTGAAAAACTGTTTTTT.

The chain links TRBV7-2 to TRBJ2-1; 7 bases align to TRBD2. The germline V gene encodes CDR1 SGHTA and CDR2 FQGNSA. The trim removed 3 bases at V and 9 bases at J, leaving 2 bases unmatched. There are 12 residues in the CDR3. The CDR3 reads CASSLGLTEQFF. The CDR3 DNA reads as TGTGCCAGCAGCTTGGGACTAACTGAGCAGTTCTTC.

This clone was counted between two and nine times. The chain is built from TRBV10-2 and TRBJ2-1; no clear D. The V end was cut by 5 bases, the J end by 9 bases, with 14 bases between. Germline V lookup: CDR1 WSHSY, CDR2 SAAADI. This CDR3 contains 13 residues. The CDR3 protein is CASSLHEMGEQFF. Here the CDR3 DNA reads TGCGCCAGCAGTCTTCATGAGATGGGTGAGCAGTTCTTC.

The rearrangement uses TRBV18 and TRBJ2-3; 13 bases fit TRBD2. The CDR3 is made up of 16 amino acids. Unmatched junction bases numbered 3, after V lost 2 bases and J lost 4 bases. Germline V gene sequence: CDR1 KGHSH, CDR2 LQKENI. DNA of the CDR3: TGTGCCAGCTCACCATCGGGGACTAGCGGGGCAGATACGCAGTATTTT. Translated, it gives CASSPSGTSGADTQYF.

The chain links TRBV19 to TRBJ1-1; a possible D gene is TRBD1 (5 bases). Per germline, CDR1 LNHDA and CDR2 SQIVND (reference sequence). Trimming took 9 bases from V and 4 from J, leaving 12 bases between them. The CDR3 contains 12 residues. CDR3: CARRPGLTEAFF. CDR3 nucleotide sequence: TGTGCCAGACGACCGGGACTCACTGAAGCTTTCTTT.

V is TRBV3-1 (or the pseudogene TRBV3-2) and J is TRBJ1-2, with D uncertain. Germline-derived CDR1 and CDR2 are LGHDT and YNNKEL (reference sequence). Trimming pared 0 bases from V and 12 bases from J, leaving 11 bases between. CDR3 size: 12 residues. The CDR3 coding sequence is TGTGCCAGCAGCCAAGACGCAGGAGGAAACACCTTC. Amino acid sequence: CASSQDAGGNTF.

The V call is TRBV18, the J call TRBJ1-1, with D unresolved. The germline V and J ends were trimmed by 3 bases and 2 bases, with 7 bases remaining between them. In germline, CDR1 is KGHSH, CDR2 LQKENI. The CDR3 extends over 13 amino acids. CDR3 amino acids: CASSPRGNTEAFF. In DNA form, the CDR3 reads TGTGCCAGCTCACCCCGGGGAAACACTGAAGCTTTCTTT.

V is TRBV19 and J is TRBJ2-2; a weak D match, TRBD2 (6 bases). Trimming took off 9 bases at V and 3 bases at J, with 14 bases between the two ends. Germline-derived CDR1 and CDR2 are LNHDA and SQIVND (reference sequence). The CDR3 extends over 14 amino acids. CDR3 bases: TGTGCCAGCTTGTCCCCGGGGGACACCGGGGAGCTGTTTTTT. Amino acid sequence: CASLSPGDTGELFF.